This T cell receptor (beta chain) comes out of a study of blood T cell repertoires in COVID-19. Overall study context: Samples representing acute and convalescent COVID-19 were sourced from the United States, Italy and Spain. PBMCs, B-cell-depleted T cells, or T cells provided the cDNA or gDNA that made up the material.

Clinical histories supplied by participants themselves formed the basis of cohort assignment. Either two negative PCRs, clearance, or symptom resolution qualified Cohort 3 donors as recovered. Assay used: immunoSEQ multiplex PCR; TCRdb lists only in-frame clones, some missing. The data contain 250,000 to 350,000 clones, around 84% of them seen just once; the ten biggest clones take up 8% to 13%. CDR1 and CDR2 (germline): MDHEN, SYDVKM. Trimming took off 3 bases at V and 0 bases at J, with 8 bases between the two ends. The CDR3 spans 14 residues. This receptor was obtained from a woman under 30 who had recovered from COVID-19. The V and J genes are TRBV28 and TRBJ1-2, with D hard to call. Sequencing was done on a sample of PBMCs or T cells enriched from blood (not recorded which). The CDR3 protein is CASSLYGTNYGYTF. CDR3 nucleotide sequence: TGTGCCAGCAGTTTGTACGGTACTAACTATGGCTACACCTTC.